The entry that follows covers one T cell receptor (beta chain) sequence. Its antigen is unidentified. It was 5'RACE with constant-segment primers that produced the TCR alpha and TCR beta cDNA libraries, which carried sample barcodes and UMIs. Via MiXCR, TCRdb re-called the 5' RACE reads, giving one row per CDR3 protein. The sample lists more than 110,000 distinct CDR3 sequences, 11% to 15% occurring once. The data stem from a study of T-cell memory formation after mild COVID-19. Findings and caveats of the study: Whereas later expanders leaned CD4+, clones contracting day 15 to 85 showed a balanced CD4/CD8 makeup. Some clones that responded turned up in pre-infection memory, which suggests that cross-reactive memory joined in.

V lost 0 bases and J 4 bases, leaving 15 bases between the germline ends. CDR1 and CDR2 (germline): MGHRA, YSYEKL. This CDR3 region has 17 residues. The TCR comes from an adult woman who had mild COVID-19 (a few samples of this study predate the infection). Cell type and time point are not known. The sequenced sample was PBMCs or a T cell subset sorted from them (not recorded which). The chain uses TRBV4-1 and TRBJ2-2; D gene unclear. The CDR3: CASSQESPEGSTGELFF. In DNA form, the CDR3 reads TGCGCCAGCAGCCAAGAAAGTCCGGAAGGCAGCACCGGGGAGCTGTTTTTT.